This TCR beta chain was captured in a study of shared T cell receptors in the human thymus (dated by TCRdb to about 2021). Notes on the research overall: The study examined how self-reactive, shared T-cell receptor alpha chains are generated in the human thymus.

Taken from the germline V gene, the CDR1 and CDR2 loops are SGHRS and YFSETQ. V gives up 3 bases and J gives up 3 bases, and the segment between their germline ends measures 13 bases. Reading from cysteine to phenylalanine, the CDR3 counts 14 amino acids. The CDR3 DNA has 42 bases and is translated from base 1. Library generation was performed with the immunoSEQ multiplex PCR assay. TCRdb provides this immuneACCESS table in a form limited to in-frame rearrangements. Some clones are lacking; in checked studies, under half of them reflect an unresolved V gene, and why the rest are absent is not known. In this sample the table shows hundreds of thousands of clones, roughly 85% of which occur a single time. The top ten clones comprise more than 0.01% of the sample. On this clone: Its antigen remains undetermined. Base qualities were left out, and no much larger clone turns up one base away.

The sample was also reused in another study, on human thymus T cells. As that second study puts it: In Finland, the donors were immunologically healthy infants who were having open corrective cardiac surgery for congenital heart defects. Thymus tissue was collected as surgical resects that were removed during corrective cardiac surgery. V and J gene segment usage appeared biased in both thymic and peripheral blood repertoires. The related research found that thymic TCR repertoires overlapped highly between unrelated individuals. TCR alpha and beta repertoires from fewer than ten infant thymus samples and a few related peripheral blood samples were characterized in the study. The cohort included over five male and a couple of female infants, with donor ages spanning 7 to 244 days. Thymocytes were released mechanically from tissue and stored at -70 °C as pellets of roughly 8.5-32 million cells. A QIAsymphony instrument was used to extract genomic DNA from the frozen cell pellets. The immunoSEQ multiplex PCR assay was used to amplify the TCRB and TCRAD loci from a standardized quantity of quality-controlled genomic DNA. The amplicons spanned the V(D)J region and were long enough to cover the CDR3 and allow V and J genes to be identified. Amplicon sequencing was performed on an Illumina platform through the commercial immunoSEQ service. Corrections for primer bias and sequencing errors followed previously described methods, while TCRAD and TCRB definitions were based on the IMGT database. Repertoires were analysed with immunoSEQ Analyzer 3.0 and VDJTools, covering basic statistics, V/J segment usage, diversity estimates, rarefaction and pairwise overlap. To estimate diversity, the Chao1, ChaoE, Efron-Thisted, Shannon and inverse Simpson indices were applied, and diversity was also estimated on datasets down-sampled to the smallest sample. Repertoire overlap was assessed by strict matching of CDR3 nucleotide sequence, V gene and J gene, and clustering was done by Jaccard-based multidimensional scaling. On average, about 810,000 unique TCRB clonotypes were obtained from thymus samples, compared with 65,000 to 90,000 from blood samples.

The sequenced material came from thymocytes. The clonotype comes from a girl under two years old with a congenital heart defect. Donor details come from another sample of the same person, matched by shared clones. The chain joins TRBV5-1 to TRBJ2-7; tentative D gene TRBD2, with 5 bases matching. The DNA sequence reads TGCGCCAGCAGCTGGGAGACGGCAGGCTACGAGCAGTACTTC. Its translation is CASSWETAGYEQYF.